This paragraph covers one TCR beta chain sequence. Between the trimmed V and J ends, which lost 3 bases and 4 bases, there was a span of 10 bases. The germline V gene has CDR1 SGHVS and CDR2 FQNEAQ. The CDR3 has 14 amino acids. This specimen comes from a study of T cell responses to AZD1222 COVID-19 vaccine. Sequencing was performed with immunoSEQ multiplex PCR; in TCRdb, only in-frame clones are kept and a portion is missing. This repertoire shows 60,000 to 100,000 clones, 87% found once; its top ten account for 24%. The TCR originated in an adult in good health. The chain recombines TRBV7-8 with TRBJ1-5, with a tentative D call TRBD1 (6 bases). The sequencing here drew on peripheral blood, taken on day 0 of AZD1222 vaccination. CDR3 loop: CASSLIQGNQPQHF. Here the CDR3 DNA reads TGTGCCAGCAGCTTGATACAGGGAAATCAGCCCCAGCATTTT.